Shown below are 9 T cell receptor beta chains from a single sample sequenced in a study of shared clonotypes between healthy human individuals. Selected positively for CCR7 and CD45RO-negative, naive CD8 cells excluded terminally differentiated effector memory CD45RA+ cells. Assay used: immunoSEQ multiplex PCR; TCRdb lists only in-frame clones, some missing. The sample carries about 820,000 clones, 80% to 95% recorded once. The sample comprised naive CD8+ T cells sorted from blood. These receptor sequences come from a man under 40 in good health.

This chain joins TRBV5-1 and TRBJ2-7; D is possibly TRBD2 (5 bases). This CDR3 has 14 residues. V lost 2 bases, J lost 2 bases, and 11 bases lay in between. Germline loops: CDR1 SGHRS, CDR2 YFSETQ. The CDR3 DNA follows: TGCGCCAGCAGCTTAGAGGGCAGCGCCTACGAGCAGTACTTC. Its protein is CASSLEGSAYEQYF.

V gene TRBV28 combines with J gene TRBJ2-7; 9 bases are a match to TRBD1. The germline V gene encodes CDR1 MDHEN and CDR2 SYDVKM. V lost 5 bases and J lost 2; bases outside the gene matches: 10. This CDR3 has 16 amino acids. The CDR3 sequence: CASSTPRDRAPYEQYF. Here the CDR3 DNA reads TGTGCCAGCAGTACCCCAAGGGACAGGGCACCCTACGAGCAGTACTTC.

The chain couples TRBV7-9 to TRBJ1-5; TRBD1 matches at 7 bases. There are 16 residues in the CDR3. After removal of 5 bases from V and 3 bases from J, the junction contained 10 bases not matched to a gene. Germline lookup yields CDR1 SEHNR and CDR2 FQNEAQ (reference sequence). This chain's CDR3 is CASSNVRTGDNQPQHF. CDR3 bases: TGTGCCAGCAGCAATGTCCGGACAGGAGACAATCAGCCCCAGCATTTT. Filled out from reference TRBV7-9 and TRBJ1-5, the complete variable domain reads DTGVSQNPRHKITKRGQNVTFRCDPISEHNRLYWYRQTLGQGPEFLTYFQNEAQLEKSRLLSDRFSAERPKGSFSTLEIQRTEQGDSAMYLCASSNVRTGDNQPQHFGDGTRLSIL.

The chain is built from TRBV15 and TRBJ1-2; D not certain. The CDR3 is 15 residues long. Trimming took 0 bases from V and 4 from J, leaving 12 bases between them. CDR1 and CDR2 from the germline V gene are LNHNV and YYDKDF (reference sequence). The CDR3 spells CATSRDGEGSYGYTF. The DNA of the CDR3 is TGTGCCACCAGCAGAGATGGTGAGGGATCCTATGGCTACACCTTC.

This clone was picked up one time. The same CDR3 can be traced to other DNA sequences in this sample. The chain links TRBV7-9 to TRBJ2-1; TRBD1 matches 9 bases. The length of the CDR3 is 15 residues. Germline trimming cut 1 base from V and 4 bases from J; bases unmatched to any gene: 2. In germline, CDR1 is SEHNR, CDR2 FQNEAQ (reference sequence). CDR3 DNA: TGTGCCAGCAGCTTAGGACAGGGGGTGTACAATGAGCAGTTCTTC. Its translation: CASSLGQGVYNEQFF.

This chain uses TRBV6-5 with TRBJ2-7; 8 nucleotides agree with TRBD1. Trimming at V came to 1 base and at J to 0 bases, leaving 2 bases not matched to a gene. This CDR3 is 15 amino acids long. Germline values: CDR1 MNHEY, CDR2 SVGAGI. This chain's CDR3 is CASSYWTGSSYEQYF. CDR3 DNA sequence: TGTGCCAGCAGTTACTGGACAGGGAGCTCCTACGAGCAGTACTTC.

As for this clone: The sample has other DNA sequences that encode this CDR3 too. DNA of the CDR3: TGCAGCGTCGGGACAGGGGGTTACAATGAGCAGTTCTTC. Its protein is CSVGTGGYNEQFF. V gene TRBV29-1 combines with J gene TRBJ2-1; TRBD1 matches at 11 bases. CDR3 length equals 13 residues. Per germline, CDR1 SQVTM and CDR2 ANQGSEA. V dropped 6 bases and J dropped 4; count of bases not matched to a gene: 2.

As DNA, the CDR3 is TGTGCCAGTTCCACGAGCTCCTACAATGAGCAGTTCTTC. The encoded protein is CASSTSSYNEQFF. The chain has TRBV27 and TRBJ2-1; D uncertain. Germline V gene data show CDR1 as MNHEY and CDR2 as SMNVEV (reference sequence). Deletions cut 9 bases from V and 0 bases from J, with 9 bases between. The CDR3 covers 13 residues.

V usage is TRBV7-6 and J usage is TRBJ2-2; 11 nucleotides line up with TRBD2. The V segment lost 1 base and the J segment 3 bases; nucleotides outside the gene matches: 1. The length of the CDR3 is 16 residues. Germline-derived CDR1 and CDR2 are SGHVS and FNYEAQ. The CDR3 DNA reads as TGTGCCAGCAGCTTAGAACTAGCGGGAGACACCGGGGAGCTGTTTTTT. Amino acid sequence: CASSLELAGDTGELFF. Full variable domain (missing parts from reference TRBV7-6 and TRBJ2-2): GAGVSQSPRYKVTKRGQDVALRCDPISGHVSLYWYRQALGQGPEFLTYFNYEAQQDKSGLPNDRFSAERPEGSISTLTIQRTEQRDSAMYRCASSLELAGDTGELFFGEGSRLTVL.